The T cell receptor beta chain under discussion was sequenced for a study of CDR3 diversity in severe acne. A single record per CDR3 protein comes from TCRdb applying MiXCR to the PCR reads. Of more than 85,000 distinct CDR3 sequences listed, roughly 51% were seen once; the top ten hold 9.5% to 15%. With 7 bases clipped from V and 6 bases from J, the junction kept 5 bases outside the gene matches. The germline V gene has CDR1 SQVTM and CDR2 ANQGSEA. This CDR3 is built from 11 residues. The chain carries TRBV29-1 and TRBJ2-7; 8 nucleotides agree with TRBD1. Sequenced: blood. This receptor was identified in a male donor with acne. The CDR3 here is CSALQGAEQYF. CDR3 bases: TGCAGCGCCCTGCAGGGGGCCGAGCAGTACTTC.